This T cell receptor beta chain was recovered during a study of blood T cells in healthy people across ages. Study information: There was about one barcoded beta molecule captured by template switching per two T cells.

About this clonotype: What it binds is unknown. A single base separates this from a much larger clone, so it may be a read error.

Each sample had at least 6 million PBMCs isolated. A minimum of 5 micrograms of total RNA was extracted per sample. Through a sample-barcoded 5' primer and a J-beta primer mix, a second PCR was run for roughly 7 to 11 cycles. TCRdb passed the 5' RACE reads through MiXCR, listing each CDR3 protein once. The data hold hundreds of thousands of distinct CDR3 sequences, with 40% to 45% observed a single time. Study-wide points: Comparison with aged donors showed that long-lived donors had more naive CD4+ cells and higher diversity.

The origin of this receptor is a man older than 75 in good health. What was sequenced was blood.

The CDR3 region has the DNA TGTGCCAGCAGCTTAGTAGTAGGGGGGAAAGGGACCCAGTACTTC. Protein: CASSLVVGGKGTQYF. J is TRBJ2-5 and V is TRBV7-2; possibly TRBD1 or TRBD2 for D (6 bases each). V was trimmed by 1 base and J by 7 bases, leaving 16 bases between them. The CDR3 consists of 15 residues. In germline, CDR1 is SGHTA, CDR2 FQGNSA.